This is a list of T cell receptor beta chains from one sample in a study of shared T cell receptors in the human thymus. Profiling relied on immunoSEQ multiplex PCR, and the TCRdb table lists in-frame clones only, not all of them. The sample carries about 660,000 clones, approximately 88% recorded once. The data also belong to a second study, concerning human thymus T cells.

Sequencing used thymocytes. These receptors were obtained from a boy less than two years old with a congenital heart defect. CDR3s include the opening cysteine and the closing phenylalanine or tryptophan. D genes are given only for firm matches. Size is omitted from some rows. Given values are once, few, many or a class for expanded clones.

CASSESGAVTYNEQFF TGCGCCAGCAGTGAGTCGGGGGCAGTTACCTACAATGAGCAGTTCTTC TRBV10-1 - TRBJ2-1 once
CASSLMLAGGVNEQFF TGCGCCAGCAGCCTGATGCTAGCGGGAGGGGTCAATGAGCAGTTCTTC TRBV4-1 TRBD2 TRBJ2-1 -
CASSDVRYGYTF TGTGCCAGCAGTGATGTCCGCTATGGCTACACCTTC TRBV6-1 - TRBJ1-2 -
CASSYAGGGETQYF TGTGCCAGCAGTTACGCAGGGGGCGGAGAGACCCAGTACTTC TRBV6-5 TRBD1 TRBJ2-5 -
CASSLGLKRTDTQYF TGTGCCAGCAGCTTAGGTCTCAAGCGCACAGATACGCAGTATTTT TRBV7-6 - TRBJ2-3 -
CASGLTKGGRVGTQYF TGTGCTAGTGGTTTGACGAAAGGGGGGAGGGTTGGGACCCAGTACTTC TRBV12-5 - TRBJ2-5 few
CASSRDRGHNQPQHF TGTGCCAGCAGCCGGGACAGGGGGCATAATCAGCCCCAGCATTTT TRBV7-8 TRBD1 TRBJ1-5 -
CASSQDGDRQYF TGCGCCAGCAGCCAAGATGGGGACAGGCAGTACTTC TRBV4-1 TRBD1 TRBJ2-4 -
CASSLGGRTPSGANVLTF TGTGCCAGCAGCTTGGGGGGCAGGACCCCCTCTGGGGCCAACGTCCTGACTTTC TRBV5-4 - TRBJ2-6 -
CASGQGNGNTIYF TGTGCCAGCGGACAGGGGAATGGAAACACCATATATTTT TRBV25-1 TRBD1 TRBJ1-3 -
CASSRGTSGSRKDTQYF TGCGCCAGCAGCCGTGGCACCAGCGGGAGTAGGAAAGATACGCAGTATTTT TRBV4-3 TRBD2 TRBJ2-3 -
CASSIGQGGNQPQHF TGTGCCAGTAGTATAGGCCAGGGTGGCAATCAGCCCCAGCATTTT TRBV19 - TRBJ1-5 -
CASSPLGDRGLMNTEAFF TGTGCCAGTAGCCCATTAGGGGACAGGGGGCTCATGAACACTGAAGCTTTCTTT TRBV7-2 TRBD1 TRBJ1-1 -
CASSQAREVHSEAFF TGTGCCAGCAGCCAAGCCCGGGAGGTACATTCAGAAGCTTTCTTT TRBV14 - TRBJ1-1 -
CSVGQINQPQHF TGCAGCGTTGGACAGATTAATCAGCCCCAGCATTTT TRBV29-1 - TRBJ1-5 -
CASSPRTSSYNEQFF TGTGCCAGCAGCCCCCGGACTAGCTCCTACAATGAGCAGTTCTTC TRBV7-9 TRBD2 TRBJ2-1 -
CASSSQASETQYF TGTGCCAGCAGTTCTCAGGCTTCGGAGACCCAGTACTTC TRBV27 - TRBJ2-5 -